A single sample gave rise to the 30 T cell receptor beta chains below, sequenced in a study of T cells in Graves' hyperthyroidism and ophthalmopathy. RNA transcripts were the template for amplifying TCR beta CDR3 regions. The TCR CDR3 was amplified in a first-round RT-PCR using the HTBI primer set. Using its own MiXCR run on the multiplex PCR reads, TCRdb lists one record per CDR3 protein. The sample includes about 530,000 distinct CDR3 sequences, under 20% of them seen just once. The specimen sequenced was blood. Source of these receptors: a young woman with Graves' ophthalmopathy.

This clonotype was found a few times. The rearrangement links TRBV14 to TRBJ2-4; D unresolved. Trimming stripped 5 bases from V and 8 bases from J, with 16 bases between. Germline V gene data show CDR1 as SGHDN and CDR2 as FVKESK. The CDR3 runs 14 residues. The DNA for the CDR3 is TGTGCCAGCAGCTCTCTTTCCCGGGCGGACATTCAGTACTTC. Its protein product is CASSSLSRADIQYF.

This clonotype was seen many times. CDR3 sequence (DNA): TGTGCCAGCAGTTACTCTGGCGGGAGTGGCTATGAGCAGTTCTTC. It specifies CASSYSGGSGYEQFF. The chain is built from TRBV6-2 or TRBV6-3 and TRBJ2-1; 7 positions match TRBD2. Germline CDR1 and CDR2: MNHEY and SVGEGT. V trimming: 0 bases; J trimming: 8 bases; junction bases outside the gene matches: 7. The CDR3 has 15 residues.

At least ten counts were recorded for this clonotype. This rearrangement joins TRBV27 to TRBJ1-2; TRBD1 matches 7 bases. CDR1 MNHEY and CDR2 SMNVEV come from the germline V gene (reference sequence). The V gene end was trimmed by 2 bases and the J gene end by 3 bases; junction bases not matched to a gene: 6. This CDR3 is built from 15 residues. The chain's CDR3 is CASSLAGGVDYGYTF. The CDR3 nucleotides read TGTGCCAGCAGTTTAGCAGGGGGAGTGGACTATGGCTACACCTTC.

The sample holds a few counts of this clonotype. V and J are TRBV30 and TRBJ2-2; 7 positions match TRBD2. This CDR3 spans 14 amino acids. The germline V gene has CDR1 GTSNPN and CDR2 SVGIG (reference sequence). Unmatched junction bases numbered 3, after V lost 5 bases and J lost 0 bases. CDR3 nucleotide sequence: TGTGCCTGGGCCCGGGGGGCGAACACCGGGGAGCTGTTTTTT. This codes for CAWARGANTGELFF. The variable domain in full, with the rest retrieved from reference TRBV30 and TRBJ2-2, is SQTIHQWPATLVQPVGSPLSLECTVEGTSNPNLYWYRQAAGRGLQLLFYSVGIGQISSEVPQNLSASRPQDRQFILSSKKLLLSDSGFYLCAWARGANTGELFFGEGSRLTVL.

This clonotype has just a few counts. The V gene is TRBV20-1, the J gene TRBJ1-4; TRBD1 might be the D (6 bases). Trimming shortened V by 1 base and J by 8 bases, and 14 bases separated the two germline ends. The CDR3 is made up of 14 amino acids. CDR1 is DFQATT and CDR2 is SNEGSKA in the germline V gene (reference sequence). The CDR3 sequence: CSARGHREYEKLFF. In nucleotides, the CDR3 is TGCAGTGCTAGAGGGCACAGGGAGTACGAAAAACTGTTTTTT.

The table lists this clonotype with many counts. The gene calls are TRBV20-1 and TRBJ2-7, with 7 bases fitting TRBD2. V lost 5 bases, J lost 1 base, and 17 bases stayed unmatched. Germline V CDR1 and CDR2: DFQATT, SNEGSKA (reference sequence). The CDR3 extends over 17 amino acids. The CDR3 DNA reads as TGCAGTGCTGTAAGAGGGAGCGGGGTCGCGAGATCCTACGAGCAGTACTTC. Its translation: CSAVRGSGVARSYEQYF.

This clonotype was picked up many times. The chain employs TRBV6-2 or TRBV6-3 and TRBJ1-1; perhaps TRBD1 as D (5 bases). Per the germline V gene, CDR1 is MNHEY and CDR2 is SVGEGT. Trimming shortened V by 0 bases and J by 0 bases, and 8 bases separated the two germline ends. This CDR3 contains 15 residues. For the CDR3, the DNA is TGTGCCAGCAGTTACTCTGCAGGGATGAACACTGAAGCTTTCTTT. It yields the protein CASSYSAGMNTEAFF.

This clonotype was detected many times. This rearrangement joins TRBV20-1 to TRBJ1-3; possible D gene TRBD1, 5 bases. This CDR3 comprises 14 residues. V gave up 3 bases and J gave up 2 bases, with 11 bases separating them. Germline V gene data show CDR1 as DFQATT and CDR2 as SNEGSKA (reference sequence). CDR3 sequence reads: CSASTGSTGNTIYF. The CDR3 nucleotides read TGCAGTGCTAGTACAGGCTCTACTGGAAACACCATATATTTT.

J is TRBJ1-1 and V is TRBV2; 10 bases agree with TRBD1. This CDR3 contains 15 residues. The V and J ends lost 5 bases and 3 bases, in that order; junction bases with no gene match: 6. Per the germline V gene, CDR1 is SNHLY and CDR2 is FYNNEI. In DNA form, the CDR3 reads TGTGCCAGCAGTCTGACAGGGGGCAAGGACACTGAAGCTTTCTTT. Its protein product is CASSLTGGKDTEAFF.

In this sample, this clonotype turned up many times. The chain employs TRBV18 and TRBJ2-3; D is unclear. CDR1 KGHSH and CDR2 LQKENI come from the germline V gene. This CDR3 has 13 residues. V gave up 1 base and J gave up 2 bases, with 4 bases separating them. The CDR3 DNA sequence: TGTGCCAGCTCACCACTAGCCACAGATACGCAGTATTTT. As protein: CASSPLATDTQYF.

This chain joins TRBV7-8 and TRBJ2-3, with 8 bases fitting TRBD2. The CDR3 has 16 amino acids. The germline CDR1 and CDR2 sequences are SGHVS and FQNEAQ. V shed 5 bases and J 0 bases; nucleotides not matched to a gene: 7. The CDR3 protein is CASSHGLAVSTDTQYF. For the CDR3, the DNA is TGTGCCAGCAGCCACGGACTAGCAGTAAGCACAGATACGCAGTATTTT.

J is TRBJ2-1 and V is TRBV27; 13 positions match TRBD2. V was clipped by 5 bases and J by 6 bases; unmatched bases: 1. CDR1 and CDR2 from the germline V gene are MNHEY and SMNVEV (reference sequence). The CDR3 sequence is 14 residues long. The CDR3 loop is CASSGTSGVNEQFF. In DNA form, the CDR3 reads TGTGCCAGCAGTGGGACTAGCGGGGTCAATGAGCAGTTCTTC.

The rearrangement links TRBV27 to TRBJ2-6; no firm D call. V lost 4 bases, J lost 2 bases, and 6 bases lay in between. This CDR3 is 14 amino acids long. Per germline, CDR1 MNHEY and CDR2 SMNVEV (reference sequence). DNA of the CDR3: TGTGCCAGCAGTTGGGAAACTGGGGCCAACGTCCTGACTTTC. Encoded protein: CASSWETGANVLTF.

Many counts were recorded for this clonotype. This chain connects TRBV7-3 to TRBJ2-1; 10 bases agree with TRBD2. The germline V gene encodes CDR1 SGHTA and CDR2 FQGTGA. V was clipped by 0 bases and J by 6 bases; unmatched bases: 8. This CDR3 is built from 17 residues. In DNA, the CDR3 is TGTGCCAGCAGCTTAACCGGCCGGACTAGCGGTTCCAATGAGCAGTTCTTC. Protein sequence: CASSLTGRTSGSNEQFF.

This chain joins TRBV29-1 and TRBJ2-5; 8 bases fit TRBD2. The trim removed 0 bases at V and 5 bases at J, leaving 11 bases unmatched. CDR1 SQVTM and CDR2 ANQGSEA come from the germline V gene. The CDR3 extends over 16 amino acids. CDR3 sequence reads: CSVEEAGLGLRETQYF. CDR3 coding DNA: TGCAGCGTTGAAGAGGCGGGACTAGGCCTTCGGGAGACCCAGTACTTC. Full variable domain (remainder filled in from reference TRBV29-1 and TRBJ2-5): SAVISQKPSRDICQRGTSLTIQCQVDSQVTMMFWYRQQPGQSLTLIATANQGSEATYESGFVIDKFPISRPNLTFSTLTVSNMSPEDSSIYLCSVEEAGLGLRETQYFGPGTRLLVL.

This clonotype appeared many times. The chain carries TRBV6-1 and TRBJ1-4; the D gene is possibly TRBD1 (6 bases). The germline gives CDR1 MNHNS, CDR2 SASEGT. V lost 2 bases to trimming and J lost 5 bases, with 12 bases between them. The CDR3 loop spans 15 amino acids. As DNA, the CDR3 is TGTGCCAGCAGTGAAATTGGGACACAGAATGAAAAACTGTTTTTT. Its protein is CASSEIGTQNEKLFF.

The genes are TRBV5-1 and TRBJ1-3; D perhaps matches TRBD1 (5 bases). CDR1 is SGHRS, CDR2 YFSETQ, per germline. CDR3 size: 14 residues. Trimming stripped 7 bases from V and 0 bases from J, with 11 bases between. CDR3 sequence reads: CASGLTDSGNTIYF. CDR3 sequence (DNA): TGCGCCAGCGGCCTGACAGACTCTGGAAACACCATATATTTT.

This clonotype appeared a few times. The CDR3 nucleotides are TGTGCCAGCAGCGTAGGGCCGGGAGGGGACAATGAGCAGTTCTTC. Protein sequence: CASSVGPGGDNEQFF. This sequence joins TRBV9 and TRBJ2-1; 8 bases fit TRBD2. This CDR3 is built from 15 residues. CDR1 is SGDLS and CDR2 is YYNGEE in the germline V gene. After removal of 0 bases from V and 5 bases from J, the junction contained 4 bases not matched to a gene.

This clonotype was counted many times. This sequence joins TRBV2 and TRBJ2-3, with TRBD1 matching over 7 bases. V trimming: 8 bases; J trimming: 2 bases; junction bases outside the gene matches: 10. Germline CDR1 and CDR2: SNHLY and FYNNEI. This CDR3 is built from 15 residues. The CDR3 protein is CASYTPGQTTDTQYF. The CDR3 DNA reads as TGTGCCAGCTATACTCCGGGACAGACCACAGATACGCAGTATTTT.

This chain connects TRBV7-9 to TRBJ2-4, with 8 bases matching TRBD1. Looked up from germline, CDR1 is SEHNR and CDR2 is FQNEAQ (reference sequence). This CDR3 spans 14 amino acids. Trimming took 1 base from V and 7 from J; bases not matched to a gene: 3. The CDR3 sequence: CASSLGQGINIQYF. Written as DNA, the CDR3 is TGTGCCAGCAGCTTAGGACAGGGGATTAACATTCAGTACTTC. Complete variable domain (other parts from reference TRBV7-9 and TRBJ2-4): DTGVSQNPRHKITKRGQNVTFRCDPISEHNRLYWYRQTLGQGPEFLTYFQNEAQLEKSRLLSDRFSAERPKGSFSTLEIQRTEQGDSAMYLCASSLGQGINIQYFGAGTRLSVL.

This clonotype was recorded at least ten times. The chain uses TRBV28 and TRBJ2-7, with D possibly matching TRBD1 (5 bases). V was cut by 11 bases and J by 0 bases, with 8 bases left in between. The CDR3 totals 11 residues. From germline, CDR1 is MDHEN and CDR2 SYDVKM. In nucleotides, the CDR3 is TGTGCCTCGACAGCCTCCTACGAGCAGTACTTC. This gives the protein CASTASYEQYF.

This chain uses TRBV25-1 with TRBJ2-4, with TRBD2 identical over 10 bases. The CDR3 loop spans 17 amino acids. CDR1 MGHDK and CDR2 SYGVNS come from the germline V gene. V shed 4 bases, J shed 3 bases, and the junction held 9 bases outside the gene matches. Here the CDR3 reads CASSAASGSRVKNIQYF. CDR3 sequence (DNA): TGTGCCAGCAGTGCCGCTAGCGGGAGTAGAGTCAAAAACATTCAGTACTTC.

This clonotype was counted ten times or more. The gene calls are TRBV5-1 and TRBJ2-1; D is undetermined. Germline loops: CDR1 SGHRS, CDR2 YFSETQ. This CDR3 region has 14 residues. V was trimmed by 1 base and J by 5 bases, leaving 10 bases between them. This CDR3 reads CASSLSGRHNEQFF. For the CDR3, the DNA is TGCGCCAGCAGCTTGAGTGGACGTCACAATGAGCAGTTCTTC.

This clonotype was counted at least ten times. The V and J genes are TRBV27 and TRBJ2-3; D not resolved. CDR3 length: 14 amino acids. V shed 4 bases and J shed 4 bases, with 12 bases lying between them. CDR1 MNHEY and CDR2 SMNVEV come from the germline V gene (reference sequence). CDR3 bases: TGTGCCAGCAGTTCTTGGAGATCTGCAGATACGCAGTATTTT. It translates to CASSSWRSADTQYF.

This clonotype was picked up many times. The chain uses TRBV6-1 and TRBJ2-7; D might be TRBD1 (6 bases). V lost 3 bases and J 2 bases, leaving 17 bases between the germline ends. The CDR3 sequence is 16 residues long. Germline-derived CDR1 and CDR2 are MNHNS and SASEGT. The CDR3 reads CASSDQGIRLTYEQYF. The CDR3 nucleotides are TGTGCCAGCAGTGATCAGGGGATTCGTTTGACCTACGAGCAGTACTTC.

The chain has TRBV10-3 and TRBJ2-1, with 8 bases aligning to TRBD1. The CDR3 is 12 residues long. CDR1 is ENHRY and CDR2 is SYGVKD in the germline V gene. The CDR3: CATEQGGNEQFF. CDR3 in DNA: TGTGCTACTGAACAGGGGGGCAATGAGCAGTTCTTC.

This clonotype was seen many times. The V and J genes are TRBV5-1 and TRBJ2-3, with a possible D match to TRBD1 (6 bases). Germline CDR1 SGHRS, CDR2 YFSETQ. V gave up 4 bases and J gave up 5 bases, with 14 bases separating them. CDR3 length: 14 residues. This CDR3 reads CASSPRTDGDTQYF. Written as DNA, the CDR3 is TGCGCCAGCAGCCCTCGGACAGACGGAGATACGCAGTATTTT. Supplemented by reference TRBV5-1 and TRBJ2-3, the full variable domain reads KAGVTQTPRYLIKTRGQQVTLSCSPISGHRSVSWYQQTPGQGLQFLFEYFSETQRNKGNFPGRFSGRQFSNSRSEMNVSTLELGDSALYLCASSPRTDGDTQYFGPGTRLTVL.

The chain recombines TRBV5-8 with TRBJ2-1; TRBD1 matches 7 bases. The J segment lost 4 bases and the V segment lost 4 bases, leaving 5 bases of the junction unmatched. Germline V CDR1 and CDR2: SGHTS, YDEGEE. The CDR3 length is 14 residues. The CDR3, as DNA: TGTGCCAGCAGCGCGCCGGGACAGTACAATGAGCAGTTCTTC. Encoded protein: CASSAPGQYNEQFF.

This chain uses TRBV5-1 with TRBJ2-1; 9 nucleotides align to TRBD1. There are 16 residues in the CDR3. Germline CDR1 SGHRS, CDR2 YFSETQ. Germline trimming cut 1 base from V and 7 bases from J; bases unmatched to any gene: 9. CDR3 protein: CASSLTPGQGRNEQFF. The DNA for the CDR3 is TGCGCCAGCAGCTTGACACCGGGACAGGGTCGGAATGAGCAGTTCTTC.

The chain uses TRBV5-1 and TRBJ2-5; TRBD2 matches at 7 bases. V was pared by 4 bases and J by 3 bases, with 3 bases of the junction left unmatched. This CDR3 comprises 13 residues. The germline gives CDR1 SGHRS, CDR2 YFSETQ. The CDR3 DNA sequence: TGCGCCAGCAGCGAACTAGCGAAAGAGACCCAGTACTTC. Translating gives CASSELAKETQYF.